This T cell receptor beta chain was found in a study of T cell changes during pregnancy in multiple sclerosis. This CDR3 contains 14 residues. This clone was detected once. Some clones are missing from TCRdb's copy, which holds only in-frame ones; the method was immunoSEQ multiplex PCR. The sample lists 30,000 to 35,000 clones, roughly 90% occurring once. Sequencing used CD8+ T cells from peripheral blood mononuclear cells, obtained in the first trimester of pregnancy. The chain recombines TRBV21-1 with TRBJ1-1. TRBV21-1 is designated a pseudogene. The source is a female donor with multiple sclerosis, enrolled in a pregnancy study. CDR3 residues: CASSIGRTNTEAFF. CDR3 DNA: TGTGCCAGCAGCATTGGGAGAACGAACACTGAAGCTTTCTTT.